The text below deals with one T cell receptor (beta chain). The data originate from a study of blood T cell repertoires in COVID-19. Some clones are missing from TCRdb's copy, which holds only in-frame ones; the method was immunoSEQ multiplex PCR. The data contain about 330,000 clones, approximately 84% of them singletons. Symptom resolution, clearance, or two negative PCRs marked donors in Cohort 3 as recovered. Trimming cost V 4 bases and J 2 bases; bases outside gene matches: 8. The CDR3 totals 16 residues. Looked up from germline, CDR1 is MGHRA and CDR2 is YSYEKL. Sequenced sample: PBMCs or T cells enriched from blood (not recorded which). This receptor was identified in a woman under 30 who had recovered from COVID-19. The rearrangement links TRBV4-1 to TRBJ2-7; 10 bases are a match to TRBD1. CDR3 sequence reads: CASSPLPGQGTYEQYF. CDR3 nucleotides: TGCGCCAGCAGCCCCTTACCGGGACAGGGGACCTACGAGCAGTACTTC.